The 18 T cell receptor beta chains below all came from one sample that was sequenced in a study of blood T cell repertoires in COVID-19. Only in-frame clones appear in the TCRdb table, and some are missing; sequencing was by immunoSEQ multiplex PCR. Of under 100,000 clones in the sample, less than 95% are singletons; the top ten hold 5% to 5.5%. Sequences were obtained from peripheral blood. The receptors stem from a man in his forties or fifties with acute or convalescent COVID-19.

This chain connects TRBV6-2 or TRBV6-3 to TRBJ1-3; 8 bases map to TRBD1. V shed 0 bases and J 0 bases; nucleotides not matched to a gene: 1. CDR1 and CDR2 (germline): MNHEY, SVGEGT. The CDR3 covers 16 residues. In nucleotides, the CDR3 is TGTGCCAGCAGTTACTCCGGGACAGGCTCTGGAAACACCATATATTTT. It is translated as CASSYSGTGSGNTIYF.

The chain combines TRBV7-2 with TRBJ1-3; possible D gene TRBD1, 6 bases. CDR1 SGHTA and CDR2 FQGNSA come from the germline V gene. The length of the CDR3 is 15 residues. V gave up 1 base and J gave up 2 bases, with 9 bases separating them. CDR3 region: CASSLEQGPGNTIYF. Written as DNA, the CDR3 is TGTGCCAGCAGCTTAGAACAGGGCCCTGGAAACACCATATATTTT.

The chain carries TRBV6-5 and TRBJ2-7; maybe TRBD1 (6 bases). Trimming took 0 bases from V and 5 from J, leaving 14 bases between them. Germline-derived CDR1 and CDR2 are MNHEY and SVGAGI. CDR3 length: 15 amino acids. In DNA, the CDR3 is TGTGCCAGCAGTTACTCGCAGGGGTTGCGCCACGAGCAGTACTTC. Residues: CASSYSQGLRHEQYF.

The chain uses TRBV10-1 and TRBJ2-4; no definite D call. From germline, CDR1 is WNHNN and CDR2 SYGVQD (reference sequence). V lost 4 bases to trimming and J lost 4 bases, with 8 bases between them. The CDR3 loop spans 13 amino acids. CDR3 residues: CASSVPQKNIQYF. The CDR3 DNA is TGCGCCAGCAGTGTCCCTCAGAAAAACATTCAGTACTTC.

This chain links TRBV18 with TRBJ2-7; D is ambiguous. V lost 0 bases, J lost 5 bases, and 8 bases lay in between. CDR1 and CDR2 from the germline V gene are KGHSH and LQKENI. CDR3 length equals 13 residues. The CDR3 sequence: CASSPPSSDEQYF. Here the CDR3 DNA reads TGTGCCAGCTCACCACCGAGCAGCGACGAGCAGTACTTC.

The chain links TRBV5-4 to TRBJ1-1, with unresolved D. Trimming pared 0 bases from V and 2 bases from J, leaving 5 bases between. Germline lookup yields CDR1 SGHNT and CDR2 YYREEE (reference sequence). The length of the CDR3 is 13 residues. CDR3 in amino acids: CASSLGANTEAFF. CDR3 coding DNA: TGTGCCAGCAGCTTGGGGGCCAACACTGAAGCTTTCTTT.

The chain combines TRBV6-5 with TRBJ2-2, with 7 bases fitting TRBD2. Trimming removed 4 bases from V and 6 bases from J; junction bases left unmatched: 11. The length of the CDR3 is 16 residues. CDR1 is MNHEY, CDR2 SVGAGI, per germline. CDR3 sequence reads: CASSSRLAAGPGELFF. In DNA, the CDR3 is TGTGCCAGCAGTTCCCGACTAGCAGCGGGTCCCGGGGAGCTGTTTTTT.

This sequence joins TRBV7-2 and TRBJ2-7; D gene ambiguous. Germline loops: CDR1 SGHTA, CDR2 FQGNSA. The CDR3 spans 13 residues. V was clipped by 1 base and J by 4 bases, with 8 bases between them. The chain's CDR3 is CASSLDSQYEQYF. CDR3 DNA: TGTGCCAGCAGCTTAGACTCCCAATACGAGCAGTACTTC.

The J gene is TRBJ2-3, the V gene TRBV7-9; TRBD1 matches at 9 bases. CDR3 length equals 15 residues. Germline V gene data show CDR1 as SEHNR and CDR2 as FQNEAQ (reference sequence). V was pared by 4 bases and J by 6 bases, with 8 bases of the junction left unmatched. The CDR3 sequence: CASSYGQGTGDTQYF. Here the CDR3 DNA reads TGTGCCAGCAGCTACGGACAGGGGACCGGGGATACGCAGTATTTT.

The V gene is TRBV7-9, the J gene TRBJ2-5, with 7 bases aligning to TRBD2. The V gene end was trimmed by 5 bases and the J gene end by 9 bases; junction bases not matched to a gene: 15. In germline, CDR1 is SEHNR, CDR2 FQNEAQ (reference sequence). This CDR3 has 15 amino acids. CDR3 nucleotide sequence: TGTGCCAGCAGCACCCCGGGAGGACTGGTGGAGGCCCAGTACTTC. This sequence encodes CASSTPGGLVEAQYF.

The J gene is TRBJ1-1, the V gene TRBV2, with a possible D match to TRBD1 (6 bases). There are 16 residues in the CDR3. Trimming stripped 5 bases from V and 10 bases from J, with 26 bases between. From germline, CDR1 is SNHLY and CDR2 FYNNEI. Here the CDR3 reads CASSPPTGTLAGRAFF. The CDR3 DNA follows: TGTGCCAGCAGTCCTCCGACCGGGACATTAGCCGGGCGAGCTTTCTTT.

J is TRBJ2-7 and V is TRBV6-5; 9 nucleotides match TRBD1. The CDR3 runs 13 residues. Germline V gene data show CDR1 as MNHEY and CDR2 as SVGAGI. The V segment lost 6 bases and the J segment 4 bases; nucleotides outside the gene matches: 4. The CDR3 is CASRRQGGYEQYF. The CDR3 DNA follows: TGTGCCAGCAGACGACAGGGGGGATACGAGCAGTACTTC.

CDR3 residues: CASSLTSQTVNEQFF. CDR3 bases: TGTGCCAGCAGCTTAACTTCCCAAACGGTCAATGAGCAGTTCTTC. The chain combines TRBV11-3 with TRBJ2-1; D is ambiguous. Looked up from germline, CDR1 is SGHNT and CDR2 is YENEEA. V was trimmed by 2 bases and J by 6 bases, leaving 14 bases between them. This CDR3 is 15 amino acids long.

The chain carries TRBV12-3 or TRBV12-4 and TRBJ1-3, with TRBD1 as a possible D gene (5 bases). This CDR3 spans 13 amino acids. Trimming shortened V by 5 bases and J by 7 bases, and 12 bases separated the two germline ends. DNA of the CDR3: TGTGCCAGCAGTCCGGGGACTGACAACACCATATATTTT. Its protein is CASSPGTDNTIYF.

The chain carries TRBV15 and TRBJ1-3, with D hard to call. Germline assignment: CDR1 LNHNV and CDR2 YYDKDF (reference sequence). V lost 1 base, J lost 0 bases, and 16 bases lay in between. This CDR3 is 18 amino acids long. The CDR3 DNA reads TGTGCCACCAGCAGAGTATACGCAGGCGCCCTCTCTGGAAACACCATATATTTT. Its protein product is CATSRVYAGALSGNTIYF.

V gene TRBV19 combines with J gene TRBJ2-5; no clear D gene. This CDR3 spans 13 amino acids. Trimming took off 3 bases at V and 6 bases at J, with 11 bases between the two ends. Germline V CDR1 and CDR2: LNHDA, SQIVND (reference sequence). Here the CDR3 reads CASSITLGKTQYF. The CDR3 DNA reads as TGTGCCAGTAGTATCACCCTAGGAAAGACCCAGTACTTC.

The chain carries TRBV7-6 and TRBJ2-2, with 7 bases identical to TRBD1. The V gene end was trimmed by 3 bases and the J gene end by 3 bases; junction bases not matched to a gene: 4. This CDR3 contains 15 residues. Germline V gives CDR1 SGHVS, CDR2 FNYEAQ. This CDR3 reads CASSLETGHTGELFF. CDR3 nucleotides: TGTGCCAGCAGCTTGGAGACAGGGCACACCGGGGAGCTGTTTTTT.

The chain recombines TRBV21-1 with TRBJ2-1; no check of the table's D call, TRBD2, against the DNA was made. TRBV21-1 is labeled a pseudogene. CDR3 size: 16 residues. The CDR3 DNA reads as TGTGCCAGCAGCAAAGCTTTAGTGAGCTCCTACAATGAGCAGTTCTTC. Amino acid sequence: CASSKALVSSYNEQFF.